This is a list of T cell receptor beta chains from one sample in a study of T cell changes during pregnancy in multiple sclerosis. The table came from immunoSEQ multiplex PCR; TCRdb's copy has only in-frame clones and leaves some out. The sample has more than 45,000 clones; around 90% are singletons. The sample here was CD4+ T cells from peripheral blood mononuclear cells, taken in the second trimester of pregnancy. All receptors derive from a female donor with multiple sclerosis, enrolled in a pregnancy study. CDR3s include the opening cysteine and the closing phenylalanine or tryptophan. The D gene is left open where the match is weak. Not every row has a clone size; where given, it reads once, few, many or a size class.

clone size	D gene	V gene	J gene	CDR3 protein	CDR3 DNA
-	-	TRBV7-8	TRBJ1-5	CASSPTTARGQPQHF	TGTGCCAGCAGCCCGACCACTGCGAGGGGGCAGCCCCAGCATTTT
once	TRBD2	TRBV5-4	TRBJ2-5	CASSSGTSGPIQETQYF	TGTGCCAGCAGCAGCGGGACTAGCGGCCCGATCCAAGAGACCCAGTACTTC
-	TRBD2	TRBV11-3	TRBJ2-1	CASSSRAGGTYNEQFF	TGTGCCAGCAGCTCCCGGGCGGGAGGGACTTACAATGAGCAGTTCTTC
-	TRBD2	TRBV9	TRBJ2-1	CASSVAPAGSNEQFF	TGTGCCAGCAGCGTGGCTCCAGCGGGGTCGAATGAGCAGTTCTTC
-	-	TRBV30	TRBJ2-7	CAWRGQGRTYEQYF	TGTGCCTGGAGGGGGCAAGGACGAACCTACGAGCAGTACTTC
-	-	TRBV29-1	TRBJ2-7	CSVGQKSYEQYF	TGCAGCGTTGGCCAGAAGTCCTACGAGCAGTACTTC
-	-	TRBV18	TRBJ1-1	CASSPPTRGIGTEAFF	TGTGCCAGCTCACCACCGACAAGGGGAATTGGCACTGAAGCTTTCTTT
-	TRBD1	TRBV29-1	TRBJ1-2	CSARTGAYGYTF	TGCAGCGCCCGGACAGGAGCGTATGGCTACACCTTC
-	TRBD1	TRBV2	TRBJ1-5	CASSNGDRGRPHQPQHF	TGTGCCAGCAGTAACGGGGACAGAGGCCGACCCCATCAGCCCCAGCATTTT
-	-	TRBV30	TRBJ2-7	CAWVVGASYEQYF	TGTGCCTGGGTTGTGGGAGCTTCCTACGAGCAGTACTTC
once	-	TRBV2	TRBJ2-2	CASSDGRGAGELFF	TGTGCCAGCAGTGATGGCAGGGGAGCCGGGGAGCTGTTTTTT
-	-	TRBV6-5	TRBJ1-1	CASSSPGGEEAFF	TGTGCCAGCAGTTCCCCCGGAGGCGAAGAAGCTTTCTTT
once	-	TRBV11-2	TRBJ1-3	CASSLEEGVSGNTIYF	TGTGCCAGCAGCTTAGAAGAGGGGGTCTCTGGAAACACCATATATTTT